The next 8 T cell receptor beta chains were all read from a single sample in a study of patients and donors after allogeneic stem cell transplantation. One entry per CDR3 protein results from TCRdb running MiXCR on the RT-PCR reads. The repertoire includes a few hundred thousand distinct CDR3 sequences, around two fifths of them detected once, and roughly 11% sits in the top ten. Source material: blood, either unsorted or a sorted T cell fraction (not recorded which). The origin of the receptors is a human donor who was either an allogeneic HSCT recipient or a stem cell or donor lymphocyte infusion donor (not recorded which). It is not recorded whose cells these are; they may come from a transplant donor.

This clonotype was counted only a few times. In nucleotides, the CDR3 is TGTGCCAGCAGTTACTCGGAGGGACGCCGTAATGGTGGCTACACCTTC. The encoded protein is CASSYSEGRRNGGYTF. The rearrangement links TRBV6-6 to TRBJ1-2; D might be TRBD1 (5 bases). The V gene's germline CDR1 is MNHNY and CDR2 SVGAGI (reference sequence). Trimming removed 0 bases at V and 7 bases at J, with 18 bases between. The CDR3 runs 16 residues.

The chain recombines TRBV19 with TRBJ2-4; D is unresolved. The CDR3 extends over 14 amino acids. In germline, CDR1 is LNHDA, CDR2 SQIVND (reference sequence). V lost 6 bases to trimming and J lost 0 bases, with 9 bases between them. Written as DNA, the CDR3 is TGTGCCAGTAGCGTCACCTTAGCCAAAAACATTCAGTACTTC. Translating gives CASSVTLAKNIQYF.

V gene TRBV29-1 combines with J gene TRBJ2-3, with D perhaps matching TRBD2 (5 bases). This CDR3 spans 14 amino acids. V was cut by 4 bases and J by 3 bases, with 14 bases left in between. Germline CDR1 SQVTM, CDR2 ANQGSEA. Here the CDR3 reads CSVGILGGTDTQYF. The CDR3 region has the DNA TGCAGCGTTGGGATACTAGGTGGGACAGATACGCAGTATTTT.

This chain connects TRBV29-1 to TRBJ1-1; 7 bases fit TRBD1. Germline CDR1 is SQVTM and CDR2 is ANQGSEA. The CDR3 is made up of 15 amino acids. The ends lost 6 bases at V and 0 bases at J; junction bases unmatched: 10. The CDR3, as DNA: TGCAGCGTCCTCCCAGCACAGGGGTTGAACACTGAAGCTTTCTTT. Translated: CSVLPAQGLNTEAFF.

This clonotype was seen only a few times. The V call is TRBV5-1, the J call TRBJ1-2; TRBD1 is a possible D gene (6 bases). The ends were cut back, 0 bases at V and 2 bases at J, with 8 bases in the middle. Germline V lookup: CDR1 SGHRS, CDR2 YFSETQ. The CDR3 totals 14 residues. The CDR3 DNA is TGCGCCAGCAGCTTGGACAGGGACAACTATGGCTACACCTTC. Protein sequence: CASSLDRDNYGYTF.

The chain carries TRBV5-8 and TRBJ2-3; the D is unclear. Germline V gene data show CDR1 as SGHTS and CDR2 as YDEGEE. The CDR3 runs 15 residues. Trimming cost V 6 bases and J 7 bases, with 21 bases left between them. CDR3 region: CASTARVADGYTQYF. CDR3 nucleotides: TGTGCCAGCACCGCCCGTGTGGCCGATGGGTATACGCAGTATTTT.

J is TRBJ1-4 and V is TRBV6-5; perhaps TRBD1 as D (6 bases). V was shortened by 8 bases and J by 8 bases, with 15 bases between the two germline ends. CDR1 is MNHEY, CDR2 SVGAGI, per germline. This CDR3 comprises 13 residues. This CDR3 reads CASALGTSEKLFF. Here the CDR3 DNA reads TGTGCCAGCGCCCTCGGGACATCCGAAAAACTGTTTTTT.

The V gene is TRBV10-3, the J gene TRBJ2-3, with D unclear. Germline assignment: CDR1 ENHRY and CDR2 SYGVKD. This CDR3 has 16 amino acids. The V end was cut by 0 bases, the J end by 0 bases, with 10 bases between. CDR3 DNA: TGTGCCATCAGTGAGTCTAAAAGCCCTAGCACAGATACGCAGTATTTT. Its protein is CAISESKSPSTDTQYF.